The 29 T cell receptor beta chains in this list originate from one sample, sequenced in a study of response to subunit inactivated influenza vaccine. TCRdb fed the RT-PCR reads into MiXCR, producing one record per CDR3 protein. This table has fewer than 700,000 distinct CDR3 sequences, approximately 13% appearing once. This sample comprised PBMCs from blood, obtained around seven weeks after vaccination. The origin of the receptors is a man aged 45-65 years who received an inactivated influenza vaccine.

This clonotype was detected a few times. The chain carries TRBV11-2 and TRBJ2-3, with 8 bases that match TRBD1. This CDR3 region has 16 residues. Germline-derived CDR1 and CDR2 are SGHAT and FQNNGV. Trimming cost V 5 bases and J 1 base; bases outside gene matches: 8. The CDR3, as DNA: TGTGCCAGCAGCAGGCAGGCAGGGGGCGGCACAGATACGCAGTATTTT. This codes for CASSRQAGGGTDTQYF.

The table lists this clonotype with a few counts. V usage is TRBV2 and J usage is TRBJ1-2; TRBD1 matches at 9 bases. Germline loops: CDR1 SNHLY, CDR2 FYNNEI. The V gene end was trimmed by 4 bases and the J gene end by 5 bases; junction bases not matched to a gene: 5. CDR3 size: 14 residues. In DNA form, the CDR3 reads TGTGCCAGCAGTGGAGGACAGGGGCGATATGGCTACACCTTC. The encoded protein is CASSGGQGRYGYTF. Based on the CDR3 plus reference TRBV2 and TRBJ1-2, the full variable domain is EPEVTQTPSHQVTQMGQEVILRCVPISNHLYFYWYRQILGQKVEFLVSFYNNEISEKSEIFDDQFSVERPDGSNFTLKIRSTKLEDSAMYFCASSGGQGRYGYTFGSGTRLTVV.

There are a few counts of this clonotype. The V call is TRBV15, the J call TRBJ2-3; 10 nucleotides line up with TRBD2. CDR3 size: 18 residues. J was trimmed by 2 bases and V by 4 bases; bases with no gene match: 12. The germline V gene encodes CDR1 LNHNV and CDR2 YYDKDF (reference sequence). The DNA of the CDR3 is TGTGCCACCAGCACCGGGATAGCGGGGGGACCGATCACAGATACGCAGTATTTT. This sequence encodes CATSTGIAGGPITDTQYF.

The V and J genes are TRBV11-2 and TRBJ2-1, with D uncertain. This CDR3 contains 12 residues. The V end was cut by 5 bases, the J end by 9 bases, with 11 bases between. From germline, CDR1 is SGHAT and CDR2 FQNNGV. This chain's CDR3 is CASSPRWFEQFF. CDR3 bases: TGTGCCAGCAGCCCTCGGTGGTTTGAGCAGTTCTTC.

This clonotype was recorded many times. The chain joins TRBV5-5 to TRBJ2-7; 8 bases agree with TRBD1. The length of the CDR3 is 15 residues. CDR1 and CDR2 (germline): SGHKS, YYEKEE (reference sequence). Unmatched junction bases numbered 4, after V lost 0 bases and J lost 2 bases. The CDR3 coding sequence is TGTGCCAGCAGCTTGGCGACGGACAGGGCCTACGAGCAGTACTTC. It translates to CASSLATDRAYEQYF.

This clonotype occurred a few times. The rearrangement uses TRBV28 and TRBJ2-4, with D hard to call. CDR1 is MDHEN, CDR2 SYDVKM, per germline. The CDR3 runs to 16 residues. V was cut by 5 bases and J by 0 bases, with 14 bases left in between. The chain's CDR3 is CASSPPLILAKNIQYF. The CDR3, as DNA: TGTGCCAGCAGTCCCCCCCTGATCCTAGCCAAAAACATTCAGTACTTC.

The table lists this clonotype with a few counts. The chain carries TRBV12-3 or TRBV12-4 and TRBJ2-7; D assignment may be TRBD1 or TRBD2 (5 bases each). The ends were cut back, 5 bases at V and 3 bases at J, with 14 bases in the middle. CDR3 size: 14 residues. The CDR3 nucleotides are TGTGCCAGCAGTCCGGGACCTTTATTCTACGAGCAGTACTTC. Translation gives CASSPGPLFYEQYF.

This clonotype has a handful of counts. The J gene is TRBJ1-6, the V gene TRBV9, with a possible D match to TRBD1 (5 bases). This CDR3 is 14 amino acids long. V gave up 1 base and J gave up 9 bases, with 11 bases separating them. Germline V gene sequence: CDR1 SGDLS, CDR2 YYNGEE. CDR3 region: CASSVQGSASPLHF. DNA of the CDR3: TGTGCCAGCAGCGTACAGGGTTCTGCTTCACCCCTCCACTTT.

A word on this clonotype: This may stem from a read error, because a much larger clone lies one nucleotide away. The genes are TRBV6-1 and TRBJ2-7, with 9 nucleotides matching TRBD2. The CDR3 contains 17 residues. Germline CDR1 is MNHNS and CDR2 is SASEGT. The CDR3 nucleotides are TGTACCAGCAGCTTCCTAACGGTAGCGGGAGATCCCTACGAGCAGTACTTC. The encoded protein is CTSSFLTVAGDPYEQYF.

The chain joins TRBV5-1 to TRBJ2-3, with unresolved D. Germline V gene data show CDR1 as SGHRS and CDR2 as YFSETQ. The CDR3 runs to 14 residues. V lost 0 bases, J lost 2 bases, and 7 bases lay in between. CDR3 sequence reads: CASSLDGTTDTQYF. The CDR3 bases are TGCGCCAGCAGCTTGGACGGAACCACAGATACGCAGTATTTT.

This chain connects TRBV7-2 to TRBJ2-7; D remains unclear. This CDR3 has 13 residues. The germline V and J ends were trimmed by 2 bases and 4 bases, with 9 bases remaining between them. The germline V gene encodes CDR1 SGHTA and CDR2 FQGNSA. This chain's CDR3 is CASSLLLGYEQYF. Here the CDR3 DNA reads TGTGCCAGCAGCTTACTCCTAGGATACGAGCAGTACTTC.

A few counts support this clonotype. The V call is TRBV7-2, the J call TRBJ1-1; D perhaps matches TRBD1 (5 bases). The CDR3 sequence is 14 residues long. The V end was cut by 3 bases, the J end by 3 bases, with 11 bases between. Per germline, CDR1 SGHTA and CDR2 FQGNSA. The CDR3 sequence: CASSFLQGDTEAFF. The CDR3 DNA follows: TGTGCCAGCAGCTTTCTGCAGGGAGACACTGAAGCTTTCTTT.

This clonotype was seen only a few times. This sequence joins TRBV5-1 and TRBJ2-3; 8 bases map to TRBD2. CDR1 is SGHRS, CDR2 YFSETQ, per germline. V gave up 4 bases and J gave up 5 bases; unmatched junction bases: 12. The CDR3 is 16 amino acids. The CDR3 loop reads CASSPKGAGDVDTQYF. CDR3 nucleotides: TGCGCCAGCAGCCCCAAGGGAGCGGGGGATGTAGATACGCAGTATTTT.

V gene TRBV20-1 combines with J gene TRBJ2-1; 8 nucleotides agree with TRBD2. This CDR3 spans 15 amino acids. Germline V gene lookup returns CDR1 DFQATT and CDR2 SNEGSKA (reference sequence). Trimming took 3 bases from V and 4 from J; bases not matched to a gene: 8. The CDR3 sequence: CSASPIAGRYNEQFF. In DNA form, the CDR3 reads TGCAGTGCTAGTCCTATAGCGGGAAGATACAATGAGCAGTTCTTC.

The gene calls are TRBV5-1 and TRBJ2-2; possible D gene TRBD2, 6 bases. V was pared by 3 bases and J by 5 bases, with 14 bases between. The V gene's germline CDR1 is SGHRS and CDR2 YFSETQ. The CDR3 has 15 residues. The CDR3 loop is CASSSGGGWTGELFF. The CDR3 coding sequence is TGCGCCAGCAGCTCCGGCGGAGGGTGGACCGGGGAGCTGTTTTTT. The full variable domain, in which reference TRBV5-1 and TRBJ2-2 provide the parts outside the CDR3, is KAGVTQTPRYLIKTRGQQVTLSCSPISGHRSVSWYQQTPGQGLQFLFEYFSETQRNKGNFPGRFSGRQFSNSRSEMNVSTLELGDSALYLCASSSGGGWTGELFFGEGSRLTVL.

This clonotype was seen more than once but under ten times. The chain links TRBV5-1 to TRBJ1-2; 9 nucleotides match TRBD1. From germline, CDR1 is SGHRS and CDR2 YFSETQ. This CDR3 region has 17 residues. J was trimmed by 4 bases and V by 0 bases; bases with no gene match: 10. Here the CDR3 reads CASSLDPGTGSGYGYTF. The CDR3 DNA reads as TGCGCCAGCAGCTTGGATCCCGGGACAGGGAGTGGCTATGGCTACACCTTC.

This clonotype occurred a few times. The V and J genes are TRBV6-1 and TRBJ2-2, with a weak D call TRBD1 (6 bases). This CDR3 contains 14 residues. Germline assignment: CDR1 MNHNS and CDR2 SASEGT. V shed 5 bases and J shed 6 bases, with 13 bases lying between them. CDR3 residues: CASSLRTVPGELFF. Written as DNA, the CDR3 is TGTGCCAGCAGTCTGAGGACAGTCCCCGGGGAGCTGTTTTTT.

The rearrangement uses TRBV7-2 and TRBJ2-1; no clear D gene. The V end lost 5 bases, the J end lost 0 bases, and 11 bases lay between the germline ends. The CDR3 has 15 amino acids. Germline V gene sequence: CDR1 SGHTA, CDR2 FQGNSA. The CDR3 DNA reads TGTGCCAGCAGCATTTATCAGAGCTCCTACAATGAGCAGTTCTTC. Its protein is CASSIYQSSYNEQFF.

This clonotype appeared many times. The chain combines TRBV20-1 with TRBJ2-1, with D possibly being TRBD2 (6 bases). The CDR3 consists of 13 residues. CDR1 and CDR2 from the germline V gene are DFQATT and SNEGSKA (reference sequence). V dropped 3 bases and J dropped 7 bases, with 13 bases sitting between them. The CDR3 loop reads CSARVWGRNEQFF. CDR3 DNA sequence: TGCAGTGCTAGGGTCTGGGGGAGGAATGAGCAGTTCTTC.

CDR3 sequence reads: CASSRGTQRSNYGYTF. The DNA of the CDR3 is TGTGCCAGCAGCCGAGGGACACAAAGATCTAACTATGGCTACACCTTC. The chain has TRBV5-6 and TRBJ1-2; D is possibly TRBD1 (6 bases). Germline CDR1 is SGHDT and CDR2 is YYEEEE. The ends were cut back, 4 bases at V and 0 bases at J, with 16 bases in the middle. The CDR3 has 16 residues.

V is TRBV6-2 or TRBV6-3 and J is TRBJ2-1, with 7 bases identical to TRBD2. CDR1 is MNHEY and CDR2 is SVGEGT in the germline V gene. V was clipped by 0 bases and J by 5 bases; unmatched bases: 13. This CDR3 has 18 residues. The CDR3: CASSYSAQSPREDNEQFF. The CDR3 DNA reads TGTGCCAGCAGTTACTCGGCCCAATCCCCACGGGAGGACAATGAGCAGTTCTTC.

A few counts support this clonotype. This chain links TRBV2 with TRBJ2-1; TRBD2 might be the D (6 bases). This CDR3 is 15 amino acids long. Germline values: CDR1 SNHLY, CDR2 FYNNEI. V was trimmed by 0 bases and J by 9 bases, leaving 15 bases between them. CDR3 amino acids: CASSEARTSRGEQFF. The CDR3 region has the DNA TGTGCCAGCAGTGAAGCGCGAACTAGCCGGGGTGAGCAGTTCTTC.

This clonotype has at least ten counts. The rearrangement uses TRBV25-1 and TRBJ1-2; possibly TRBD1 for D (5 bases). Trimming took 3 bases from V and 8 from J, leaving 13 bases between them. Germline CDR1 reads MGHDK; CDR2 reads SYGVNS. This CDR3 is 13 amino acids long. The CDR3 here is CASSERDQRGYTF. The CDR3 DNA reads TGTGCCAGCAGTGAGCGGGACCAGAGGGGCTACACCTTC.

The chain is built from TRBV6-5 and TRBJ2-2; perhaps TRBD2 as D (6 bases). V was shortened by 2 bases and J by 0 bases, with 7 bases between the two germline ends. CDR3 length: 15 residues. From germline, CDR1 is MNHEY and CDR2 SVGAGI. The CDR3 DNA reads as TGTGCCAGCAGTTACGGGGGGACGAACACCGGGGAGCTGTTTTTT. It codes for CASSYGGTNTGELFF.

This clonotype has at least ten counts. The DNA for the CDR3 is TGTGCCAGCAGCGAATCCGGGACAGGGGGCGATGGCTACACCTTC. Its protein is CASSESGTGGDGYTF. V gene TRBV7-9 combines with J gene TRBJ1-2; 12 bases fit TRBD1. Germline assignment: CDR1 SEHNR and CDR2 FQNEAQ (reference sequence). The CDR3 sequence is 15 residues long. Unmatched junction bases numbered 7, after V lost 5 bases and J lost 6 bases.

This clonotype was seen a few times. The V call is TRBV7-6, the J call TRBJ2-7; TRBD2 matches 11 bases. CDR1 SGHVS and CDR2 FNYEAQ come from the germline V gene. The CDR3 covers 15 residues. Unmatched junction bases numbered 9, after V lost 5 bases and J lost 6 bases. The CDR3 sequence is CASSPVLAGDPEQYF. The DNA for the CDR3 is TGTGCCAGCAGCCCCGTACTAGCGGGAGATCCCGAGCAGTACTTC.

This clonotype showed up just a few times. V and J are TRBV7-2 and TRBJ2-7, with D perhaps being TRBD1 or TRBD2 (5 bases each). The germline gives CDR1 SGHTA, CDR2 FQGNSA. Trimming left V 5 bases short and J 1 base short, with 12 bases between. The CDR3 is made up of 14 amino acids. The CDR3 protein is CASSMGPRSYEQYF. In DNA form, the CDR3 reads TGTGCCAGCAGCATGGGACCGCGATCCTACGAGCAGTACTTC.

This chain uses TRBV10-3 with TRBJ2-7; possible D gene TRBD1, 6 bases. This CDR3 has 15 amino acids. Trimming took 0 bases from V and 3 from J, leaving 12 bases between them. Germline V lookup: CDR1 ENHRY, CDR2 SYGVKD. The CDR3 DNA is TGTGCCATCAGTGAGTCGGGGACACCTATCTACGAGCAGTACTTC. This encodes CAISESGTPIYEQYF.

The sample holds many counts of this clonotype. The chain recombines TRBV12-3 or TRBV12-4 with TRBJ2-3; 11 nucleotides agree with TRBD2. The ends lost 4 bases at V and 0 bases at J; junction bases unmatched: 3. The CDR3 sequence is 16 residues long. CDR3 coding DNA: TGTGCCAGCAGTTCCGGGACTAGCGGTAGCACAGATACGCAGTATTTT. Translating it yields CASSSGTSGSTDTQYF.